This entry lists 9 T cell receptor beta chains sequenced from one sample in a study of shared clonotypes between healthy human individuals. The table came from immunoSEQ multiplex PCR; TCRdb's copy has only in-frame clones and leaves some out. This table has approximately 2.5 million clones, more than 90% appearing once. Sequences were obtained from naive CD4+ T cells sorted from blood. This sample's subset: CD45RA+ positively selected. Every receptor here comes from a young man in good health.

Regarding this clone: At one end, the junction sequence differs from germline, possibly due to a read error. The chain links TRBV19 to TRBJ2-2; TRBD1 matches 9 bases. The germline gives CDR1 LNHDA, CDR2 SQIVND (reference sequence). CDR3 size: 15 residues. CDR3: CASNIQGAWSGELFF. DNA of the CDR3: TGTGCCAGTAATATACAGGGGGCGTGGAGCGGGGAGCTGTTTTTT.

This chain connects TRBV2 to TRBJ2-7; the match to TRBD1 covers 8 bases. CDR1 and CDR2 from the germline V gene are SNHLY and FYNNEI. The trim removed 6 bases at V and 7 bases at J, leaving 5 bases unmatched. The CDR3 runs 12 residues. The CDR3 here is CASRTGVGEQYF. In nucleotides, the CDR3 is TGTGCCAGCAGGACAGGGGTGGGGGAGCAGTACTTC.

This clone was seen only once. V is TRBV7-9 and J is TRBJ2-7; no firm D call. CDR3 length: 13 amino acids. Germline V lookup: CDR1 SEHNR, CDR2 FQNEAQ (reference sequence). V lost 3 bases, J lost 1 base, and 7 bases lay in between. CDR3 region: CASSFSSSYEQYF. Written as DNA, the CDR3 is TGTGCCAGCAGCTTCTCGTCTTCCTACGAGCAGTACTTC.

The V call is TRBV9, the J call TRBJ2-3, with 8 bases identical to TRBD1. The CDR3 length is 15 residues. V gave up 3 bases and J gave up 0 bases; unmatched junction bases: 3. CDR1 SGDLS and CDR2 YYNGEE come from the germline V gene. The CDR3 loop reads CASSGWTGSTDTQYF. The CDR3 coding sequence is TGTGCCAGCAGCGGGTGGACAGGGAGCACAGATACGCAGTATTTT.

This chain links TRBV13 with TRBJ2-7; no clear D gene. Trimming cost V 5 bases and J 0 bases, with 17 bases left between them. This CDR3 has 16 residues. CDR1 and CDR2 from the germline V gene are PRHDT and FYEKMQ (reference sequence). The CDR3 bases are TGTGCCAGCAGCGTCCGAGACAAGCTTTCCTCCTACGAGCAGTACTTC. It encodes CASSVRDKLSSYEQYF.

The chain is built from TRBV4-3 and TRBJ2-3; TRBD1 is a possible D gene (5 bases). This CDR3 has 14 residues. V lost 2 bases and J lost 6, with 12 bases in between. CDR1 and CDR2 (germline): LGHNA, YSLEER. The CDR3 spells CASSQYPGWDTQYF. The CDR3 DNA reads as TGCGCCAGCAGCCAATATCCAGGGTGGGATACGCAGTATTTT.

This clone is a singleton in its sample. This chain uses TRBV7-3 with TRBJ1-1; D might be TRBD1 (5 bases). The CDR3 loop spans 15 amino acids. V was clipped by 2 bases and J by 4 bases, with 14 bases between them. Germline V gene sequence: CDR1 SGHTA, CDR2 FQGTGA. This chain's CDR3 is CASSLDAGVGTEAFF. DNA of the CDR3: TGTGCCAGCAGCTTAGACGCGGGGGTGGGCACTGAAGCTTTCTTT.

V usage is TRBV5-1 and J usage is TRBJ2-1; D might be TRBD1 (5 bases). The CDR3 runs 12 residues. V dropped 8 bases and J dropped 7 bases, with 13 bases sitting between them. Germline V gene lookup returns CDR1 SGHRS and CDR2 YFSETQ. As DNA, the CDR3 is TGCGCCAGTCGACAGTACTCGAATGAGCAGTTCTTC. Its protein is CASRQYSNEQFF. The variable domain in full, with the rest retrieved from reference TRBV5-1 and TRBJ2-1, is KAGVTQTPRYLIKTRGQQVTLSCSPISGHRSVSWYQQTPGQGLQFLFEYFSETQRNKGNFPGRFSGRQFSNSRSEMNVSTLELGDSALYLCASRQYSNEQFFGPGTRLTVL.

The chain employs TRBV9 and TRBJ1-1, with D perhaps TRBD1 (5 bases). Trimming stripped 0 bases from V and 10 bases from J, with 16 bases between. Germline V gene lookup returns CDR1 SGDLS and CDR2 YYNGEE. The CDR3 covers 14 residues. The DNA for the CDR3 is TGTGCCAGCAGCGTAGATTTTGAGCGAAGGGGAGCTTTCTTT. Amino acids: CASSVDFERRGAFF.